The rows below give T cell receptor beta chains drawn from one sample of a study of T cells in Graves' hyperthyroidism and ophthalmopathy. MiXCR, applied by TCRdb to the multiplex PCR reads, yields one record per CDR3 protein. The table has under 500,000 distinct CDR3 sequences, roughly 13% seen once. Material for sequencing was blood. Receptor source: a man in his fifties with Graves' ophthalmopathy. CDR3s include the opening cysteine and the closing phenylalanine or tryptophan. D genes are given only for firm matches. Not every row has a clone size; where given, it reads once, few, many or a size class.

CDR3 length	D gene	clone size	J gene	V gene	CDR3 DNA	CDR3 protein
17	-	few	TRBJ2-7	TRBV27	TGTGCCAGCAGTTTATCGGTTACAGTGCCACTCTCCTACGAGCAGTACTTC	CASSLSVTVPLSYEQYF
15	TRBD2	many	TRBJ2-1	TRBV2	TGTGCCAGCGCCTCCAGCGGGAGCACCCACAATGAGCAGTTCTTC	CASASSGSTHNEQFF
18	TRBD2	few	TRBJ2-7	TRBV7-9	TGTGCCAGCAGCTTGACTAGCGGGCTTTCTCTCGTTTCCTACGAGCAGTACTTC	CASSLTSGLSLVSYEQYF
14	-	many	TRBJ2-1	TRBV12-3/TRBV12-4	TGTGCCAGCAGTTGGCGGGGTCGGTACAATGAGCAGTTCTTC	CASSWRGRYNEQFF
16	TRBD2	-	TRBJ2-3	TRBV28	TGTGCCAGCAGCCAGGGACTAGCGGGACGCACAGATACGCAGTATTTT	CASSQGLAGRTDTQYF
14	-	many	TRBJ1-1	TRBV20-1	TGCAGTGCTAGCCGGGACGCCTCTGGGAGTGAAGCTTTCTTT	CSASRDASGSEAFF
16	TRBD1	many	TRBJ2-5	TRBV2	TGTGCCAGCAGTGCCCGGGACAGGGGGGTTGAGGAGACCCAGTACTTC	CASSARDRGVEETQYF
15	-	many	TRBJ2-1	TRBV5-6	TGTGCCAGCAGCTTAAAAAGACAGCCATACAATGAGCAGTTCTTC	CASSLKRQPYNEQFF
12	-	many	TRBJ1-1	TRBV20-1	TGCAGTGCTACCCGTGGGGACACTGAAGCTTTCTTT	CSATRGDTEAFF
16	-	many	TRBJ2-7	TRBV10-3	TGTGCCATCAGTGAGTCGTCTGGACGGCCCTCCTACGAGCAGTACTTC	CAISESSGRPSYEQYF
15	-	many	TRBJ2-1	TRBV15	TGTGCCACCAGACCAGACTGGGGCTCCTACAATGAGCAGTTCTTC	CATRPDWGSYNEQFF
15	TRBD2	-	TRBJ2-1	TRBV24-1	TGTGCCACCAGTGACAACGGGAGGACCTACAATGGGCAGTTCTTC	CATSDNGRTYNGQFF
16	TRBD2	few	TRBJ2-1	TRBV4-2	TGTGCCAGCAGCCAAGAATTGGGACTAGCGGGAAACGAGCAGTTCTTC	CASSQELGLAGNEQFF
12	-	-	TRBJ1-2	TRBV29-1	TGCAGCGTTGTCGACGGAAAATATGGCTACACCTTC	CSVVDGKYGYTF
14	TRBD2	many	TRBJ2-3	TRBV20-1	TGCAGTGCTAGAGGACTAGCGAACACAGATACGCAGTATTTT	CSARGLANTDTQYF
12	-	many	TRBJ2-5	TRBV20-1	TGCAGTCCAGTAGCGGTCCGGAAGACCCAGTACTTC	CSPVAVRKTQYF
13	-	-	TRBJ1-1	TRBV19	TGTGCCAGTAGTACCGACACGAACACTGAAGCTTTCTTT	CASSTDTNTEAFF
15	-	many	TRBJ2-3	TRBV24-1	TGTGCCACCAGTGATCGTGGGACTTTAATAGATACGCAGTATTTT	CATSDRGTLIDTQYF
16	-	many	TRBJ2-1	TRBV11-3	TGTGCCAGCAGCCCCGACATCCAAGCCTCCTACAATGAGCAGTTCTTC	CASSPDIQASYNEQFF
16	TRBD2	-	TRBJ2-7	TRBV15	TGTGCCACCAGCAGAGGGACTAGCGGGTGGAACTACGAGCAGTACTTC	CATSRGTSGWNYEQYF
14	-	few	TRBJ1-6	TRBV19	TGTGCCAGTAGTCTCCGACAGGTTAATTCACCCCTCCACTTT	CASSLRQVNSPLHF
12	-	-	TRBJ1-1	TRBV6-1	TGTGCCCCCGGGAGAGGGAGGCCTGAAGCTTTCTTT	CAPGRGRPEAFF
14	-	many	TRBJ2-7	TRBV18	TGTGCCAGCTCACCCACCCCCCCCTCTCTCGAGCAGTACTTC	CASSPTPPSLEQYF
18	TRBD2	many	TRBJ2-2	TRBV28	TGTGCCAGCAGTTTTTCGGCACTAGCGGGACTCAACACCGGGGAGCTGTTTTTT	CASSFSALAGLNTGELFF
12	-	few	TRBJ1-2	TRBV6-1	TGTGCCAGCAGTGAGGGGGGAGTTGGCTACACCTTC	CASSEGGVGYTF
15	TRBD2	-	TRBJ2-2	TRBV19	TGTGCCAGTAGCAAAGCGGGAACGAACACCGGGGAGCTGTTTTTT	CASSKAGTNTGELFF
13	-	few	TRBJ2-7	TRBV29-1	TGCAGCGTTGTTGACGGACAGACTTACGAGCAGTACTTC	CSVVDGQTYEQYF
17	TRBD2	-	TRBJ2-1	TRBV19	TGTGCCAGTAGTATAGAGGGACTAGCGGGCTCCTACAATGAGCAGTTCTTC	CASSIEGLAGSYNEQFF
14	-	many	TRBJ2-7	TRBV28	TGTGCCAGCAGTTTCTCAGGTCTCTCCTACGAGCAGTACTTC	CASSFSGLSYEQYF
10	-	many	TRBJ2-3	TRBV19	TGTGCCAGCGAGGCAGATACGCAGTATTTT	CASEADTQYF
12	-	-	TRBJ2-1	TRBV7-8	TGTGCCAGTTATAGCGGATACAATGAGCAGTTCTTC	CASYSGYNEQFF
13	-	-	TRBJ1-1	TRBV11-2	TGTGCCAGCAGCCAGGGGCGGACAGTAGAAGCTTTCTTT	CASSQGRTVEAFF
15	-	many	TRBJ1-5	TRBV2	TGTGCCAGCAGTGAAATAGGGGTATTGGGTCAGCCCCAGCATTTT	CASSEIGVLGQPQHF
19	TRBD1	many	TRBJ2-4	TRBV12-3/TRBV12-4	TGTGCCAGCAGTCCTGATCCTTTGAGGACAGGGCAGGCCGGCAGCATTCAGTACTTC	CASSPDPLRTGQAGSIQYF
15	-	many	TRBJ2-3	TRBV7-8	TGTGCCAGCAGCGTTCCGGGTTCCGCCACAGATACGCAGTATTTT	CASSVPGSATDTQYF
16	TRBD1	many	TRBJ2-5	TRBV7-9	TGTGCCAGCAGCTTAACAGGGACAGGGGGGCCAGAGACCCAGTACTTC	CASSLTGTGGPETQYF
15	TRBD2	many	TRBJ2-5	TRBV3-1	TGTGCCAGCAGTCCTTTAGCGGGAGGGGTGGAGACCCAGTACTTC	CASSPLAGGVETQYF
14	TRBD1	many	TRBJ2-5	TRBV24-1	TGTGCCACCAGTGATCAGGACAGGGAGAAGACCCAGTACTTC	CATSDQDREKTQYF
14	TRBD2	-	TRBJ2-7	TRBV12-3/TRBV12-4	TGTGCCAGCAGTTCTAGCGGGGGGGGAGGGGAGCAGTACTTC	CASSSSGGGGEQYF
14	-	many	TRBJ2-7	TRBV7-9	TGTGCCAGCAGCCCCACCGGGACCCTTTACGAGCAGTACTTC	CASSPTGTLYEQYF
14	TRBD2	few	TRBJ2-5	TRBV5-1	TGCGCCAGCAGCTTGACTAGCGGGAGTGAGACCCAGTACTTC	CASSLTSGSETQYF
15	-	many	TRBJ2-1	TRBV27	TGTGCCAGCAGTTTATCGGGGGGCCGCAACAATGAGCAGTTCTTC	CASSLSGGRNNEQFF
12	-	few	TRBJ1-1	TRBV29-1	TGCAGCGTTTCTTCTAGGAACACTGAAGCTTTCTTT	CSVSSRNTEAFF
15	TRBD2	many	TRBJ2-1	TRBV10-3	TGTGCCATCAGCACCTTAGCGGGAGGGCAACATGAGCAGTTCTTC	CAISTLAGGQHEQFF
14	-	many	TRBJ2-4	TRBV20-1	TGCAGTGCTAGAGTCCCCGGGTCCAAAAACATTCAGTACTTC	CSARVPGSKNIQYF